The 6 T cell receptor beta chains given below trace back to one sample, sequenced in a study of cytomegalovirus exposure and HLA in healthy donors (dated by TCRdb to the late 2010s). The receptor library was made with the immunoSEQ multiplex PCR assay. The multiplex PCR relied on a mix of 60 forward primers for TCR Vbeta segments and 13 reverse primers for TCR Jbeta segments. TCRdb mirrors the immuneACCESS table, restricted to in-frame sequences. Some clones are absent from its copies; in checked studies, under half trace to an unresolved V gene, and the reason for the others is unknown. The sample has 150,000 or so clones on record, 85% of them singletons. Together, the top ten hold more than 2% of the sample. The material sequenced was PBMCs. The receptors shown here come from a man between 18 and 35 years old in good health and CMV-seropositive.

This clone turned up a few times. The CDR3 is CASSLEGREQFF. CDR3 nucleotide sequence: TGTGCCAGCAGCTTAGAGGGCAGGGAGCAGTTCTTC. This chain joins TRBV11-2 and TRBJ2-1; D ambiguous. Germline V lookup: CDR1 SGHAT, CDR2 FQNNGV. The CDR3 contains 12 residues. The V gene lost 0 bases and the J gene lost 10 bases, with 7 bases spanning the gap.

This chain uses TRBV6-5 with TRBJ2-5, with D maybe TRBD2 (5 bases). Germline CDR1 and CDR2: MNHEY and SVGAGI. V was trimmed by 0 bases and J by 4 bases, leaving 6 bases between them. The CDR3 extends over 13 amino acids. CDR3 amino acids: CASSYSRVETQYF. The CDR3 DNA follows: TGTGCCAGCAGTTACTCGAGGGTAGAGACCCAGTACTTC.

The rearrangement joins TRBV7-9 to TRBJ2-2; tentatively, D is TRBD1 (6 bases). CDR3 length: 15 residues. Germline CDR1 and CDR2: SEHNR and FQNEAQ (reference sequence). Trimming left V 2 bases short and J 1 base short, with 8 bases between. CDR3 protein: CASSLRGGNTGELFF. In DNA form, the CDR3 reads TGTGCCAGCAGCTTACGAGGGGGGAACACCGGGGAGCTGTTTTTT. The full variable domain, its missing parts supplied by reference TRBV7-9 and TRBJ2-2, is DTGVSQNPRHKITKRGQNVTFRCDPISEHNRLYWYRQTLGQGPEFLTYFQNEAQLEKSRLLSDRFSAERPKGSFSTLEIQRTEQGDSAMYLCASSLRGGNTGELFFGEGSRLTVL.

The gene calls are TRBV5-1 and TRBJ1-2, with 7 bases lining up with TRBD1. The germline V gene has CDR1 SGHRS and CDR2 YFSETQ. The V segment lost 2 bases and the J segment 7 bases; nucleotides outside the gene matches: 8. This CDR3 has 14 residues. CDR3 in amino acids: CASSLLQGIGGYTF. In DNA, the CDR3 is TGCGCCAGCAGCTTACTACAGGGGATCGGTGGCTACACCTTC.

J is TRBJ2-7 and V is TRBV7-2; 10 nucleotides align to TRBD2. V shed 4 bases and J 3 bases; nucleotides not matched to a gene: 3. Germline V gene lookup returns CDR1 SGHTA and CDR2 FQGNSA. This CDR3 contains 14 residues. DNA for the CDR3: TGTGCCAGCAGCTACGCTAGCGGGGGCTACGAGCAGTACTTC. It translates to CASSYASGGYEQYF.

The rearrangement joins TRBV21-1 to TRBJ1-5; TRBD1, the D gene given by the table, was not confirmed from the DNA. TRBV21-1 is classified as a pseudogene. This CDR3 contains 20 residues. Here the CDR3 reads CASSKVDPGQRGYSNQPQHF. In nucleotides, the CDR3 is TGTGCCAGCAGCAAAGTGGATCCGGGACAGAGGGGATATAGCAATCAGCCCCAGCATTTT.